One sample yielded the 6 T cell receptor beta chains listed below, sequenced in a study of identical twins. TCRdb called the 5' RACE reads again in MiXCR, with one record for every CDR3 protein. Of around 370,000 distinct CDR3 sequences detected, about 9% appear once; the ten largest clones hold 7.5% to 9.5%. The sequenced material came from naive T cells sorted from blood. These TCRs come from a woman between 45 and 65 years old in good health.

This clonotype came up a few times. The chain combines TRBV10-3 with TRBJ1-1; D gene uncertain. This CDR3 is built from 14 residues. The V gene's germline CDR1 is ENHRY and CDR2 SYGVKD. V was trimmed by 0 bases and J by 6 bases, leaving 11 bases between them. This CDR3 is CAISESRGRAEAFF. CDR3 coding DNA: TGTGCCATCAGTGAGTCGAGAGGGCGGGCTGAAGCTTTCTTT.

This clonotype was picked up a small number of times. V and J are TRBV9 and TRBJ2-1, with 13 bases matching TRBD2. Germline assignment: CDR1 SGDLS and CDR2 YYNGEE. This CDR3 has 16 amino acids. After removal of 4 bases from V and 9 bases from J, the junction contained 10 bases not matched to a gene. CDR3 in DNA: TGTGCCAGCAGCTCACATCCCGGGACTAGCGGGATTGAGCAGTTCTTC. Protein: CASSSHPGTSGIEQFF.

This clonotype has at least ten counts. The rearrangement joins TRBV29-1 to TRBJ2-1; D gene uncertain. Germline lookup yields CDR1 SQVTM and CDR2 ANQGSEA. This CDR3 spans 13 amino acids. Trimming removed 3 bases at V and 8 bases at J, with 14 bases between. The CDR3 DNA reads as TGCAGCGTTGAGGCTAGAACGTTGGATGAGCAGTTCTTC. Amino acids: CSVEARTLDEQFF.

There are many counts of this clonotype. The chain couples TRBV18 to TRBJ2-1, with 9 bases fitting TRBD2. V was clipped by 3 bases and J by 2 bases; unmatched bases: 2. The CDR3 totals 15 residues. Per the germline V gene, CDR1 is KGHSH and CDR2 is LQKENI. The CDR3 DNA is TGTGCCAGCTCACCCCTAGCGGGAACCTACAATGAGCAGTTCTTC. Its protein is CASSPLAGTYNEQFF. Using reference TRBV18 and TRBJ2-1 for the parts outside the CDR3, the full variable domain is NAGVMQNPRHLVRRRGQEARLRCSPMKGHSHVYWYRQLPEEGLKFMVYLQKENIIDESGMPKERFSAEFPKEGPSILRIQQVVRGDSAAYFCASSPLAGTYNEQFFGPGTRLTVL.

The sample holds many counts of this clonotype. CDR3 residues: CASSLEGGRTDTQYF. As DNA, the CDR3 is TGCGCCAGCAGCTTGGAGGGTGGACGTACAGATACGCAGTATTTT. The chain uses TRBV5-1 and TRBJ2-3; D ambiguous. CDR1 SGHRS and CDR2 YFSETQ come from the germline V gene. The ends were cut back, 0 bases at V and 3 bases at J, with 11 bases in the middle. The CDR3 runs to 15 residues.

The table lists this clonotype with many counts. This rearrangement joins TRBV20-1 to TRBJ2-1, with a tentative D call TRBD1 (7 bases). V was trimmed by 0 bases and J by 8 bases, leaving 14 bases between them. CDR1 and CDR2 from the germline V gene are DFQATT and SNEGSKA (reference sequence). The CDR3 runs 14 residues. This chain's CDR3 is CSARDQGGLDEQFF. As DNA, the CDR3 is TGCAGTGCTAGAGACCAGGGGGGCCTCGATGAGCAGTTCTTC.